The rows below give T cell receptor beta chains drawn from one sample of a study of response to subunit inactivated influenza vaccine. TCRdb redid the calling of the RT-PCR reads with MiXCR, one entry per CDR3 protein. Of approximately 490,000 distinct CDR3 sequences listed, approximately 7.7% were seen once; the top ten hold over 10%. Sequences were derived from PBMCs from blood, sampled 23 to 25 months after vaccination. These receptors were taken from a man aged 50 to 75 who received an inactivated influenza vaccine. Both conserved end residues are part of each CDR3. Fields, in order: CDR3 protein, J gene, clone size, V gene. Clone size is stated in some rows and not others, as once, few, many or a class when expanded.

CDR3aa: CASSSVGAGELFF
j_gene: TRBJ2-2
abundance: many
v_gene: TRBV12-3/TRBV12-4

CDR3aa: CASSQVWGQFSYNEQFF
j_gene: TRBJ2-1
abundance: NA
v_gene: TRBV19

CDR3aa: CASSQGVRPQETQYF
j_gene: TRBJ2-5
abundance: NA
v_gene: TRBV3-1

CDR3aa: CASSHPQGITEAFF
j_gene: TRBJ1-1
abundance: few
v_gene: TRBV3-1

CDR3aa: CASSSDRVSGKLFF
j_gene: TRBJ1-4
abundance: few
v_gene: TRBV7-9

CDR3aa: CASRGEGSTDTQYF
j_gene: TRBJ2-3
abundance: many
v_gene: TRBV9

CDR3aa: CSARLPGRSTDTQYF
j_gene: TRBJ2-3
abundance: many
v_gene: TRBV20-1

CDR3aa: CASSPEATYNEQFF
j_gene: TRBJ2-1
abundance: NA
v_gene: TRBV5-1

CDR3aa: CASSRAAGNVDTQYF
j_gene: TRBJ2-3
abundance: few
v_gene: TRBV4-3

CDR3aa: CASSLSPPGAGESYEQYF
j_gene: TRBJ2-7
abundance: NA
v_gene: TRBV27

CDR3aa: CAISESSGVYEQYF
j_gene: TRBJ2-7
abundance: many
v_gene: TRBV10-3

CDR3aa: CAIGLVAGYTF
j_gene: TRBJ1-2
abundance: few
v_gene: TRBV10-3

CDR3aa: CASSPPRSAPGNTIYF
j_gene: TRBJ1-3
abundance: many
v_gene: TRBV11-2

CDR3aa: CASSLGQGLHNEQFF
j_gene: TRBJ2-1
abundance: few
v_gene: TRBV12-3/TRBV12-4

CDR3aa: CASSLKGPSYNEQFF
j_gene: TRBJ2-1
abundance: few
v_gene: TRBV12-3/TRBV12-4

CDR3aa: CAISDPRETLGDTQYF
j_gene: TRBJ2-3
abundance: many
v_gene: TRBV10-3

CDR3aa: CASSQVQGREQFF
j_gene: TRBJ2-1
abundance: few
v_gene: TRBV4-3

CDR3aa: CASSRRTGDFGETQYF
j_gene: TRBJ2-5
abundance: few
v_gene: TRBV4-3

CDR3aa: CASSQGQGIYNEQFF
j_gene: TRBJ2-1
abundance: NA
v_gene: TRBV28

CDR3aa: CASSLWRNNEQFF
j_gene: TRBJ2-1
abundance: few
v_gene: TRBV5-6

CDR3aa: CASSSWRTSGSNEQFF
j_gene: TRBJ2-1
abundance: many
v_gene: TRBV27

CDR3aa: CASSYWTSGSSEQYF
j_gene: TRBJ2-7
abundance: few
v_gene: TRBV13

CDR3aa: CASSRQNSPLHF
j_gene: TRBJ1-6
abundance: NA
v_gene: TRBV27

CDR3aa: CATSDRRKGSTGELFF
j_gene: TRBJ2-2
abundance: few
v_gene: TRBV24-1

CDR3aa: CSARAQGFPSYNEQFF
j_gene: TRBJ2-1
abundance: few
v_gene: TRBV20-1

CDR3aa: CAISAVSTDTQYF
j_gene: TRBJ2-3
abundance: many
v_gene: TRBV10-3